The source of this T cell receptor (beta chain) is a study of shared clonotypes between healthy human individuals. Only in-frame clones appear in the TCRdb table, and some are missing; sequencing was by immunoSEQ multiplex PCR. The sample has 2 million to 2.5 million clones; more than 85% are singletons. Naivety among CD8 cells was defined by CD45RO negativity and positive CCR7 selection, thereby excluding terminally differentiated effector memory CD45RA+ cells. CDR1 and CDR2 from the germline V gene are MNHEY and SMNVEV (reference sequence). CDR3 length equals 15 residues. V was clipped by 3 bases and J by 8 bases; unmatched bases: 9.

The rearrangement uses TRBV27 and TRBJ2-1; TRBD2 matches 8 bases. What was sequenced was naive CD8+ T cells from PBMCs. This TCR was recovered from a man younger than 35 in good health. Some clones in this sample may be carry-over from other donors' samples. The CDR3 region has the DNA TGTGCCAGCAGTTTGTGGACTAGCATTGTCGATGAGCAGTTCTTC. Translating it yields CASSLWTSIVDEQFF.